Given below is one T cell receptor (beta chain) in context. Study members were between roughly 18 and 89 years old and lived in around 24 US regions. In assigning cohorts, the study relied on participant-reported clinical history. Donors in Cohort 3 counted as recovered after two negative PCRs, clearance, or symptom resolution. This sample is drawn from a study of blood T cell repertoires in COVID-19. The germline V gene has CDR1 SEHNR and CDR2 FQNEAQ (reference sequence). The CDR3 sequence is 13 residues long. Trimming removed 5 bases at V and 1 base at J, with 8 bases between. The data were produced by immunoSEQ multiplex PCR, yet TCRdb's version contains in-frame clones alone and is incomplete. The sample lists about 400,000 clones; about 90% were seen once.

The sequenced sample was PBMCs or T cells enriched from blood (not recorded which). The clonotype comes from a woman in her 30s who had recovered from COVID-19. The chain links TRBV7-9 to TRBJ1-2; D perhaps matches TRBD1 (5 bases). CDR3 nucleotide sequence: TGTGCCAGCAGCAAAGACAGTAACTATGGCTACACCTTC. It codes for CASSKDSNYGYTF.